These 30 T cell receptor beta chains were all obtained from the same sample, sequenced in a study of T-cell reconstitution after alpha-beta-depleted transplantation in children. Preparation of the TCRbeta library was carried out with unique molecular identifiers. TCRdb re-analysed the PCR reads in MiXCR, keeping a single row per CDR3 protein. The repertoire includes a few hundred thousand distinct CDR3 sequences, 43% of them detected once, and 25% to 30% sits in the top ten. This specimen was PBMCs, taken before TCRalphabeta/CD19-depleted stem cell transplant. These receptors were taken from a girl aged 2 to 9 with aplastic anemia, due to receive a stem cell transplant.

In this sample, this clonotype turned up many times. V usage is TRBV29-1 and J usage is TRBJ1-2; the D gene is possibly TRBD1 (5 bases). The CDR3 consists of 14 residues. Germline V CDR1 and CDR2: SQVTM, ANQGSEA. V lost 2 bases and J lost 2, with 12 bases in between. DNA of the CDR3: TGCAGCGTTGAAAGAAGAGGGGTGAACTATGGCTACACCTTC. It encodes CSVERRGVNYGYTF.

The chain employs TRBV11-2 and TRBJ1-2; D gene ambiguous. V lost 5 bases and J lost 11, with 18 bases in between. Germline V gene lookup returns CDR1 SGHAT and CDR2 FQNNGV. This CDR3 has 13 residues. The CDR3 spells CASSENRAIRYTF. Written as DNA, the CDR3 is TGTGCCAGCAGCGAAAACCGAGCCATCCGTTACACCTTC.

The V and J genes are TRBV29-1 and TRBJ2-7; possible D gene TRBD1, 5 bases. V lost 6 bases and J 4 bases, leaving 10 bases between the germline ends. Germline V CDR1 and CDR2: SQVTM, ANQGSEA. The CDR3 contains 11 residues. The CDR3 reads CSVQGAYEQYF. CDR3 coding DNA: TGCAGCGTGCAGGGCGCATACGAGCAGTACTTC.

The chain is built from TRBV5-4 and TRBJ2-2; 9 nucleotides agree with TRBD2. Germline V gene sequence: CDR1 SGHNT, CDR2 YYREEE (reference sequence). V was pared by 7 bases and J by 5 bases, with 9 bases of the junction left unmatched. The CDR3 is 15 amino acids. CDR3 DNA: TGTGCCAGCGCGCGGGAGGGCCTTGGAACCGGGGAGCTGTTTTTT. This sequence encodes CASAREGLGTGELFF.

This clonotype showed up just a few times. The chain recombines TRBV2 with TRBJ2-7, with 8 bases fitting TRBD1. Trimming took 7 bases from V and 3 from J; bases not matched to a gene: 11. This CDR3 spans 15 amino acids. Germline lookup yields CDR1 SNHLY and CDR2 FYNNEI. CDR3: CASTGPTTGDYEQYF. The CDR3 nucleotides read TGTGCCAGCACCGGCCCCACGACAGGGGACTACGAGCAGTACTTC.

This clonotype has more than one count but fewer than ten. CDR3 sequence: CASSPPYTTNEQFF. The CDR3 nucleotides are TGTGCCAGCAGCCCTCCGTACACCACCAATGAGCAGTTCTTC. J is TRBJ2-1 and V is TRBV7-9; no definite D call. Trimming took off 5 bases at V and 6 bases at J, with 14 bases between the two ends. In germline, CDR1 is SEHNR, CDR2 FQNEAQ (reference sequence). The CDR3 is made up of 14 amino acids.

The DNA of the CDR3 is TGCAGTGCTAGGCCCCCTCGGGACCGCCCCCTAAGCTCCTACAATGAGCAGTTCTTC. Translation: CSARPPRDRPLSSYNEQFF. V usage is TRBV20-1 and J usage is TRBJ2-1; D could derive from TRBD1 or TRBD2 (5 bases each). V dropped 3 bases and J dropped 0 bases, with 24 bases sitting between them. Germline CDR1 reads DFQATT; CDR2 reads SNEGSKA (reference sequence). This CDR3 region has 19 residues.

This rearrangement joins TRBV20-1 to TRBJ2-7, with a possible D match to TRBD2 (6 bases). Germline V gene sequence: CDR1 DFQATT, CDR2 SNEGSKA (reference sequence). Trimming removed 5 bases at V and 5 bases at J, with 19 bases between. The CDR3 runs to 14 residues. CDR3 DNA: TGCAGTGCTCAACCGGGACTGGGAGACCACGAGCAGTACTTC. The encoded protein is CSAQPGLGDHEQYF.

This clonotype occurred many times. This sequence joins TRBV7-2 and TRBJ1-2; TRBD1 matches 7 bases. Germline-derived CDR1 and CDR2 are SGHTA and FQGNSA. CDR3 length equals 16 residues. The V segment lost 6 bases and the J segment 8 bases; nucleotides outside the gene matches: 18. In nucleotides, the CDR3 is TGTGCCAGCAGTAGAGGACAGGCCTCTCCCGCGTTGGGCTACACCTTC. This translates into CASSRGQASPALGYTF.

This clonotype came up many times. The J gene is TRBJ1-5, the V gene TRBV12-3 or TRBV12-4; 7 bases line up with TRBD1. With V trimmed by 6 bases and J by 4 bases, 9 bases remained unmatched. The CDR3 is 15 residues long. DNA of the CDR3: TGTGCCAGCAGCTGGACAGGCTTGGGTAATCAGCCCCAGCATTTT. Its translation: CASSWTGLGNQPQHF.

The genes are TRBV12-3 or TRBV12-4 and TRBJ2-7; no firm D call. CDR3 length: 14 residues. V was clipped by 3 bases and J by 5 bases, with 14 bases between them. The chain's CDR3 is CASSFQANSHEQYF. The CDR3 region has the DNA TGTGCCAGCAGTTTTCAAGCGAATAGCCACGAGCAGTACTTC.

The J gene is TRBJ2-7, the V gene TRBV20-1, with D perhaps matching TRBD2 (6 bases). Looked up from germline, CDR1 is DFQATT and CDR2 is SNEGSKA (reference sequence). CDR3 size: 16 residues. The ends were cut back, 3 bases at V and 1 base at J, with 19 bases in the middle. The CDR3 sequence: CSARGSGTRLSYEQYF. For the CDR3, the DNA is TGCAGTGCTAGGGGATCCGGGACTCGACTATCCTACGAGCAGTACTTC.

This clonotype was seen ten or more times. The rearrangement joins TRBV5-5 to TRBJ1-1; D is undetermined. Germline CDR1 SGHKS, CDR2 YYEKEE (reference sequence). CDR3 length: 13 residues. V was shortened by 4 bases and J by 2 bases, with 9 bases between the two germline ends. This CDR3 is CASSPYINTEAFF. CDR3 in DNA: TGTGCCAGCAGCCCATACATAAACACTGAAGCTTTCTTT.

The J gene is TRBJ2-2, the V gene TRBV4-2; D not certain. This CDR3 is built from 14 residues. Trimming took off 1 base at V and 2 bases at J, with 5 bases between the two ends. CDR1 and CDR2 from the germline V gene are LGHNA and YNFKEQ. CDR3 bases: TGTGCCAGCAGCCAAGGCAGAAACACCGGGGAGCTGTTTTTT. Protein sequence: CASSQGRNTGELFF.

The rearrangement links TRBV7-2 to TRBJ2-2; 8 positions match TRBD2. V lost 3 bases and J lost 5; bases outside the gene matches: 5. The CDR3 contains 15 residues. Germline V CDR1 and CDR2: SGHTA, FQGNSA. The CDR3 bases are TGTGCCAGCAGCTTTAGGTCGGGAGGGACCGGGGAGCTGTTTTTT. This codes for CASSFRSGGTGELFF.

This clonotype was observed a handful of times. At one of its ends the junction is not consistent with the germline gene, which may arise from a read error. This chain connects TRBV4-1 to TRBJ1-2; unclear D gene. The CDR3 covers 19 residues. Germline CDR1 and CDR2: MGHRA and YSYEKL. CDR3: CASSQDRGRQPSTRYVYTF. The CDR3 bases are TGCGCCAGCAGCCAAGATCGCGGACGGCAGCCGTCTACGCGCTATGTCTACACCTTC.

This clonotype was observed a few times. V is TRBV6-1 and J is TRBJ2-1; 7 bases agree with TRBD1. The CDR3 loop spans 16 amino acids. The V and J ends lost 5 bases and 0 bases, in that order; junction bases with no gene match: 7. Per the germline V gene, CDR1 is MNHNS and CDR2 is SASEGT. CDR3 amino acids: CASSQQGKSSYNEQFF. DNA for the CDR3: TGTGCCAGCAGTCAACAGGGGAAGAGCTCCTACAATGAGCAGTTCTTC.

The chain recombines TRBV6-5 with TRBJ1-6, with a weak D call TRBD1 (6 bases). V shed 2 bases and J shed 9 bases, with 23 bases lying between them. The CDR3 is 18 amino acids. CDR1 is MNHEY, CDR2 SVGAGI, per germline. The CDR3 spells CASSYNRGGGGGGSPLHF. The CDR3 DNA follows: TGTGCCAGCAGTTACAACCGCGGCGGCGGGGGGGGCGGTTCACCCCTCCACTTT.

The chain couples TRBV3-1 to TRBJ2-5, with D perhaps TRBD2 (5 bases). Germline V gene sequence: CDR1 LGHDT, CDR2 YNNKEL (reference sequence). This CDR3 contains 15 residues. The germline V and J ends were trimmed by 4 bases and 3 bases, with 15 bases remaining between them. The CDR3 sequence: CASSRLAGGEETQYF. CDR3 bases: TGTGCCAGCAGCCGCCTGGCGGGTGGGGAAGAGACCCAGTACTTC.

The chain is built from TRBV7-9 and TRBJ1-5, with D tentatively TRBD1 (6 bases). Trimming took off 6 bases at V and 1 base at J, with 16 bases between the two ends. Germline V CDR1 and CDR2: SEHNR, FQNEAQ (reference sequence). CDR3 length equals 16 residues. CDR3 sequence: CASRLPGTPSNQPQHF. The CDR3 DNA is TGTGCCAGCAGACTCCCCGGGACACCGAGCAATCAGCCCCAGCATTTT.

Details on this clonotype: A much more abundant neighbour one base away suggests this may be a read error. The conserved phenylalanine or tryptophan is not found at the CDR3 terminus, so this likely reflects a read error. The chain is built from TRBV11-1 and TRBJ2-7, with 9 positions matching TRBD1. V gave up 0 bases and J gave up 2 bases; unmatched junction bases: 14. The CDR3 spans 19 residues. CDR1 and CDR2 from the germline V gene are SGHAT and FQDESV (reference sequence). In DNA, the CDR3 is TGTGCCAGCAGCTTAGCCCCGGGACAGGGTATCGGGCCCCCCTACGAGCAGTACTTA. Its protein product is CASSLAPGQGIGPPYEQYL.

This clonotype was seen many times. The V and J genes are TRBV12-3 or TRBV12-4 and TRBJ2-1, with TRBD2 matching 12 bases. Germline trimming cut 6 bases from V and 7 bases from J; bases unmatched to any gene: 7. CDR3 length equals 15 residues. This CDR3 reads CASRRLAGARNEQFF. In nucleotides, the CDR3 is TGTGCCAGCAGGAGACTAGCGGGAGCGAGGAATGAGCAGTTCTTC.

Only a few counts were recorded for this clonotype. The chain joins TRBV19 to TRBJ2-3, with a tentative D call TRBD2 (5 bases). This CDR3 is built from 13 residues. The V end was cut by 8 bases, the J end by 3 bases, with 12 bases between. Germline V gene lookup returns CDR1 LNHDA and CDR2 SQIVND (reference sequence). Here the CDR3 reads CASRLAGTDTQYF. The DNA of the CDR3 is TGTGCCAGTCGTCTAGCAGGTACAGATACGCAGTATTTT.

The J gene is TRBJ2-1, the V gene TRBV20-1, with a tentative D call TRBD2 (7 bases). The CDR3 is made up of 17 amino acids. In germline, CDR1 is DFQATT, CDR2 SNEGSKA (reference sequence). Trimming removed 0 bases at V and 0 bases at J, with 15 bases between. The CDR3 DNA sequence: TGCAGTGCTAGAGAGGCGGGGGCTTCCCTCTCCTACAATGAGCAGTTCTTC. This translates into CSAREAGASLSYNEQFF.

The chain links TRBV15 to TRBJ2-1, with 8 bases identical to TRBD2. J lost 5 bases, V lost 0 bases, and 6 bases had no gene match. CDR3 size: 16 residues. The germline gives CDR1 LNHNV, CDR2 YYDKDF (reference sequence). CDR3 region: CATSRERGLVNNEQFF. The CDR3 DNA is TGTGCCACCAGCAGAGAGAGGGGACTAGTTAACAATGAGCAGTTCTTC. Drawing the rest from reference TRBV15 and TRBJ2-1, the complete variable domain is DAMVIQNPRYQVTQFGKPVTLSCSQTLNHNVMYWYQQKSSQAPKLLFHYYDKDFNNEADTPDNFQSRRPNTSFCFLDIRSPGLGDTAMYLCATSRERGLVNNEQFFGPGTRLTVL.

CDR3 DNA: TGCAGTGCTAGAGATAGCGGGAGCGGCTCCTACGAGCAGTACTTC. Protein: CSARDSGSGSYEQYF. The gene calls are TRBV20-1 and TRBJ2-7; 9 nucleotides agree with TRBD2. Trimming removed 0 bases from V and 0 bases from J; junction bases left unmatched: 3. This CDR3 contains 15 residues. Germline V CDR1 and CDR2: DFQATT, SNEGSKA (reference sequence).

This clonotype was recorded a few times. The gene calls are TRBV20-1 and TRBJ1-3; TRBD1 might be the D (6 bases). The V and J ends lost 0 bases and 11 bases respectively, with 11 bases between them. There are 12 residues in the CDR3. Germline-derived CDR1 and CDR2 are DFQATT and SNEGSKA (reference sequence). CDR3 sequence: CSARDGQSAIYF. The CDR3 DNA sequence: TGCAGTGCTAGAGATGGACAGTCCGCCATATATTTT.

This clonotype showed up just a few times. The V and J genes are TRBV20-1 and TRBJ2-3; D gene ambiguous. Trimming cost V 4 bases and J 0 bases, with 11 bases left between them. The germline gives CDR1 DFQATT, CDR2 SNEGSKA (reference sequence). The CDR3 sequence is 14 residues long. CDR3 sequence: CSATPRTSTDTQYF. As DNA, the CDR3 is TGCAGTGCTACTCCTCGGACGAGCACAGATACGCAGTATTTT.

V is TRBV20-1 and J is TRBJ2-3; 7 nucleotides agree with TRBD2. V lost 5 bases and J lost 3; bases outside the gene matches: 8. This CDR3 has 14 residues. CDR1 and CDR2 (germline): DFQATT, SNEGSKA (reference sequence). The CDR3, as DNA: TGCAGTGCTTCCACTACGGGGGGAACAGATACGCAGTATTTT. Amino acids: CSASTTGGTDTQYF.

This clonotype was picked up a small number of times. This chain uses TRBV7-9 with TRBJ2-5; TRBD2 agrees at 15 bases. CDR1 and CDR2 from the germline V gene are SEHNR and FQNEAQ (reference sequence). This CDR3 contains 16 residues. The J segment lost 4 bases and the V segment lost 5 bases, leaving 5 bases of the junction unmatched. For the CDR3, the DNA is TGTGCCAGCAGCCCCGGGACTAGCGGGAGGTTAGAGACCCAGTACTTC. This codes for CASSPGTSGRLETQYF.